Detailed here is one T cell receptor (beta chain). Method: immunoSEQ multiplex PCR; TCRdb's copy keeps in-frame clones and lacks some. This repertoire shows over 200,000 clones, approximately 90% found once; its top ten account for roughly 9%. This record belongs to a study of blood T cell repertoires in COVID-19. The specimen sequenced was PBMCs or T cells enriched from blood (not recorded which). This TCR was sampled from a man between 40 and 49 years old who had recovered from COVID-19.

The CDR3 sequence: CASSQTRIRTLSYGANVLTF. Written as DNA, the CDR3 is TGCGCCAGCAGCCAAACACGCATCCGGACACTAAGTTACGGGGCCAACGTCCTGACTTTC. The chain is built from TRBV4-3 and TRBJ2-6, with D maybe TRBD1 (5 bases). Trimming left V 2 bases short and J 4 bases short, with 24 bases between. Germline V gives CDR1 LGHNA, CDR2 YSLEER. This CDR3 has 20 amino acids.